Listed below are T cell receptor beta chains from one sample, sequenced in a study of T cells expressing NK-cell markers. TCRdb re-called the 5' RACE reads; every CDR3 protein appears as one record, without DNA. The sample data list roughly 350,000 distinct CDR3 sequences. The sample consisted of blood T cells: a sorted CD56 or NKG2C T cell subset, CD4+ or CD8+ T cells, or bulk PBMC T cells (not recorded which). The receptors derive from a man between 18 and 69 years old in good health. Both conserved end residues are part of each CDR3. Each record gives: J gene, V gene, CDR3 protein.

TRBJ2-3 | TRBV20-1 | CSALPTSARDTQYF
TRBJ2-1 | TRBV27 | CATRRTGRGAEQFF
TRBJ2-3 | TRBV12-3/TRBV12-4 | CASSLWGTDTQYF
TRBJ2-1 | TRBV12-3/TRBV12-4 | CASSFQRRQGGQFF
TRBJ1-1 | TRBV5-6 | CASSKGTGDTEAFF
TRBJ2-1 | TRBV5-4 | CASSFDREQFF
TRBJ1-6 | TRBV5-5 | CASSLETGINSPLHF
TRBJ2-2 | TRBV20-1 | CSAKGVVPNTGELFF
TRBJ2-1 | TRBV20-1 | CSANPGLAGGRSYNEQFF
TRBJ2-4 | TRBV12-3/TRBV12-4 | CASAALAKNIQYF
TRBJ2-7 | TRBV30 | CAWGNSYEQYF
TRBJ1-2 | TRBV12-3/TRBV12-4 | CASSPTSTDGYTF
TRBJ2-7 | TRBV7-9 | CASSRGVLYEQYF
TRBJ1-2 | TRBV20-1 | CSARRIVTRTSNYGYTF
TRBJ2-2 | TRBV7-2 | CASRWGGEQTGELFF
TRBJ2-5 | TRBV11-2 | CASSSKGLAGGADKTQYF
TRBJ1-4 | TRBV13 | CASSLPGSEKLFF
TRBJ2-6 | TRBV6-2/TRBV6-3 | CASSSLWTALSGANVLTF
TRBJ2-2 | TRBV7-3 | CASSRGQTGELFF
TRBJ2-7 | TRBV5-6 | CASSGTGGVEQYF
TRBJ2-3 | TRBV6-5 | CAIRQGDTQYF
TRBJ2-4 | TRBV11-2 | CASSLVPGGSGNIQYF
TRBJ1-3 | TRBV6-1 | CASRDKGVSSGNTIYF
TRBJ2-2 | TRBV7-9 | CASSLYWTSGELFF
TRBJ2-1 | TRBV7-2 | CASSLVRGAVNEQFF
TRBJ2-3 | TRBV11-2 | CASSPGTSGGDGTDTQYF
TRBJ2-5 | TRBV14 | CASSQSPSRRETQYF
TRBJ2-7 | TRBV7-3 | CASSVGGKSYEQYF
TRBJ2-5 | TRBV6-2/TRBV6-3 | CASTLRSVAGPRRETQYF
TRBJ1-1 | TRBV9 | CASSITGQNTEAFF
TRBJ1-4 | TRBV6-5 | CASSYRQGMKEKLFF